The rows below give T cell receptor beta chains drawn from one sample of a study of blood T cell repertoires in COVID-19. The protocol was immunoSEQ multiplex PCR, while the TCRdb copy is restricted to in-frame clones and leaves out a portion. The sample has over 90,000 clones, roughly 80% seen once. The sample taken for sequencing was peripheral blood. These receptors all come from a human donor in a cohort sampled during active COVID-19. Both conserved end residues are part of each CDR3. The order of the fields is D gene, J gene, clone size, V gene, CDR3 DNA, CDR3 protein. The D gene is left open where the match is weak. A clone size is listed for some rows: how often the clone was seen (once, few, many), or a class if it is expanded.

TRBD1 | TRBJ2-7 | NA | TRBV5-1 | TGCGCCAGCAGCTGGACGGGGAGGAACAGGGGGCGTCGGGAGCAGTACTTC | CASSWTGRNRGRREQYF
TRBD1 | TRBJ1-1 | NA | TRBV18 | TGTGCCAGCTCACCCCGGACAGGAGGGAACACTGAAGCTTTCTTT | CASSPRTGGNTEAFF
NA | TRBJ1-3 | NA | TRBV14 | TGTGCCAGCAGCCAGTATGGAGCACGAAACACCATATATTTT | CASSQYGARNTIYF
NA | TRBJ1-2 | NA | TRBV10-1 | TGCGCCAGCAGTGAACGCAGGGACTATGGCTACACCTTC | CASSERRDYGYTF
TRBD1 | TRBJ1-5 | NA | TRBV5-1 | TGCGCCAGCAGCGCGGGACAGGGCAATCAGCCCCAGCATTTT | CASSAGQGNQPQHF
NA | TRBJ1-1 | NA | TRBV7-2 | TGTGCCAGCAGCTTAGCAAGCGGACTTAACACTGAAGCTTTCTTT | CASSLASGLNTEAFF
NA | TRBJ1-6 | NA | TRBV5-6 | TGTGCCAGCAGCTTGATCGGTCGGAGTAATTCACCCCTCCACTTT | CASSLIGRSNSPLHF
NA | TRBJ1-5 | NA | TRBV4-1 | TGCGCCAGCAGCCGACAGGAGTCGAGCAATCAGCCCCAGCATTTT | CASSRQESSNQPQHF
TRBD2 | TRBJ2-5 | many | TRBV9 | TGTGCCAGCAGCGTTGGAGCGGGGGGGCCGGGGGAGACCCAGTACTTC | CASSVGAGGPGETQYF
TRBD2 | TRBJ2-7 | NA | TRBV5-4 | TGTGCCAGCAGCCACTCTAGGACTAGCGGGGGGCCCAGGATCAGCGAGCAGTACTTC | CASSHSRTSGGPRISEQYF
TRBD1 | TRBJ1-4 | few | TRBV6-2/TRBV6-3 | TGTGCCAGCAGCCGAGCAGGGGGCGAAAAACTGTTTTTT | CASSRAGGEKLFF
NA | TRBJ1-2 | NA | TRBV5-4 | TGTGCCAGCAGCGAGGACAGTAGGAGCTATGGCTACACCTTC | CASSEDSRSYGYTF
NA | TRBJ1-2 | NA | TRBV5-1 | TGCGCCAGCAGCCCCGGACTGATCGGCTACACCTTC | CASSPGLIGYTF
TRBD1 | TRBJ2-6 | NA | TRBV18 | TGTGCCAGCTCACCAGGGGTGGGACAGATGAACTCTGGGGCCAACGTCCTGACTTTC | CASSPGVGQMNSGANVLTF
TRBD2 | TRBJ2-5 | NA | TRBV18 | TGTGCCAGCTCACCTCTTGCCGGGACTAGCGGGGGAGGCCAAGAGACCCAGTACTTC | CASSPLAGTSGGGQETQYF
NA | TRBJ1-4 | few | TRBV7-9 | TGTGCCAGCAGCTTAGAGCAGGGGAATGAAAAACTGTTTTTT | CASSLEQGNEKLFF
NA | TRBJ2-7 | NA | TRBV27 | TGTGCCAGCAGTTTATCACCCGGGAACTACGAGCAGTACTTC | CASSLSPGNYEQYF
NA | TRBJ1-1 | NA | TRBV30 | TGTGCCTGGAGTTGGCAGGGCCAAGCGGGGAACACTGAAGCTTTCTTT | CAWSWQGQAGNTEAFF
TRBD2 | TRBJ2-3 | NA | TRBV5-1 | TGCGCCAGCAGCGAAGGACTAGCGGGGGGCCGGGATACGCAGTATTTT | CASSEGLAGGRDTQYF
NA | TRBJ2-3 | NA | TRBV15 | TGTGCCACCAGCACCGGGGACTCCCGCGATACGCAGTATTTT | CATSTGDSRDTQYF
TRBD1 | TRBJ2-6 | NA | TRBV30 | TGTGCCTGGAGGAGGACAGGGGATGGATCCAACGTCCTGACTTTC | CAWRRTGDGSNVLTF
NA | TRBJ1-6 | NA | TRBV4-3 | TGCGCCAGCAGCCAAGATCTGAACAGAGATAATTCACCCCTCCACTTT | CASSQDLNRDNSPLHF
NA | TRBJ2-2 | NA | TRBV10-1 | TGCGCCAGCAGTGATGGCTTCCGAACCGGGGAGCTGTTTTTT | CASSDGFRTGELFF
NA | TRBJ2-5 | few | TRBV9 | TGTGCCAGCAGCTCCGACTGGGGAGTAGAGACCCAGTACTTC | CASSSDWGVETQYF
TRBD1 | TRBJ1-6 | NA | TRBV18 | TGTGCCAGCTCAAACAGGGGGCTAACCTATAATTCACCCCTCCACTTT | CASSNRGLTYNSPLHF
TRBD1 | TRBJ1-6 | few | TRBV5-1 | TGCGCCAGCACCAAGGACAGGGGCTCCTATAATTCACCCCTCCACTTT | CASTKDRGSYNSPLHF
TRBD2 | TRBJ2-3 | NA | TRBV11-2 | TGTGCCAGCAGCTCCATTCTAGCGGGGGGTATGAGTACGCAGTATTTT | CASSSILAGGMSTQYF
NA | TRBJ2-2 | NA | TRBV5-1 | TGCGCCAGCAGCTCCGGAGACACCGGGGAGCTGTTTTTT | CASSSGDTGELFF
TRBD1 | TRBJ2-3 | NA | TRBV11-2 | TGTGCCAGCAGCTTAGGGTACAGGGGAGATACGCAGTATTTT | CASSLGYRGDTQYF
TRBD1 | TRBJ1-4 | NA | TRBV2 | TGTGCCAGCAGTGAAGGGGTACAGGGGGTCCAAAAACTGTTTTTT | CASSEGVQGVQKLFF
TRBD1 | TRBJ1-2 | NA | TRBV9 | TGTGCCAGCAGCGTCGGTCACCGACAGGGGGGTTATGGCTACACCTTC | CASSVGHRQGGYGYTF
NA | TRBJ2-3 | NA | TRBV18 | TGTGCCAGCTCATTAGGGGCAGGGGGCACAGATACGCAGTATTTT | CASSLGAGGTDTQYF
TRBD2 | TRBJ2-5 | NA | TRBV27 | TGTGCCAGCAGTTCATTAGCGGGGGGCAGCGAGACCCAGTACTTC | CASSSLAGGSETQYF
NA | TRBJ1-1 | NA | TRBV5-8 | TGTGCCAGACGTCGTAGGGGTGCGAGCACTGAAGCTTTCTTT | CARRRRGASTEAFF
NA | TRBJ2-5 | NA | TRBV7-2 | TGTGCCAGCAGCTTAGGGGGGGTTGGGCTCGAGACCCAGTACTTC | CASSLGGVGLETQYF
NA | TRBJ2-3 | NA | TRBV10-3 | TGTGCCATCAGCGGCACAGATACGCAGTATTTT | CAISGTDTQYF
NA | TRBJ2-5 | NA | TRBV20-1 | TGCAGTGCTAGTAATAGAACTGCGAAAGAGACCCAGTACTTC | CSASNRTAKETQYF
NA | TRBJ2-7 | NA | TRBV11-2 | TGTGCCAGCAGCTTAGTTAGGGGCTCCTACGAGCAGTACTTC | CASSLVRGSYEQYF
NA | TRBJ2-7 | NA | TRBV15 | TGTGCCACCTCCTACAGGCCCTCCTACGAGCAGTACTTC | CATSYRPSYEQYF
NA | TRBJ1-2 | NA | TRBV20-1 | TGCAGTGCTGGGGTAGGGGATGGCTACACCTTC | CSAGVGDGYTF
NA | TRBJ2-3 | NA | TRBV5-1 | TGCGCCAGCAGCCGGGGGACAGACCCCACAGATACGCAGTATTTT | CASSRGTDPTDTQYF
NA | TRBJ1-4 | once | TRBV19 | TGTGCCAGTAGTATGGCGGGAAATGAAAAACTGTTTTTT | CASSMAGNEKLFF
TRBD1 | TRBJ1-2 | NA | TRBV19 | TGTGCCAGTAGGAACCGGGACAGGGGCGATGGCTACACCTTC | CASRNRDRGDGYTF
TRBD2 | TRBJ2-7 | NA | TRBV27 | TGTGCCAGCAGTTTCGCGGGAGCCTACGAGCAGTACTTC | CASSFAGAYEQYF
TRBD2 | TRBJ2-7 | NA | TRBV7-7 | TGTGCTAGCAGCTTAGCGGGACTAGCGGGTCGGGGCGAGCAGTACTTC | CASSLAGLAGRGEQYF
TRBD2 | TRBJ2-7 | NA | TRBV12-5 | TGTGCTAGTGCCCCGAGCGGGACGAGGGGCGAGCAGTACTTC | CASAPSGTRGEQYF
TRBD2 | TRBJ2-2 | NA | TRBV5-4 | TGTGCCAGCAGCTTGGGAGCGGGGGGGCCCGGGGAGCTGTTTTTT | CASSLGAGGPGELFF
TRBD2 | TRBJ2-7 | NA | TRBV7-3 | TGTGCCAGCAGCCTTGGGGGAGGGGCCCCGGCCGAGCAGTACTTC | CASSLGGGAPAEQYF
NA | TRBJ1-2 | once | TRBV5-8 | TGTGCCAGCAGCCCTCAGGCGGGCTACTATGGCTACACCTTC | CASSPQAGYYGYTF
TRBD2 | TRBJ2-7 | NA | TRBV6-5 | TGTGCCAGCACCACACTAGCGGGGGGCTCCTACGAGCAGTACTTC | CASTTLAGGSYEQYF
NA | TRBJ2-7 | few | TRBV18 | TGTGCCAGCTCACCGACAGCCTACGAGCAGTACTTC | CASSPTAYEQYF
NA | TRBJ2-3 | once | TRBV4-1 | TGCGCCAGCAGCCAAGATCATCAGGTGGATAGCACAGATACGCAGTATTTT | CASSQDHQVDSTDTQYF
NA | TRBJ1-2 | NA | TRBV9 | TGTGCCAGCAGCGTAGGCAGATTGGAGTATGGCTACACCTTC | CASSVGRLEYGYTF